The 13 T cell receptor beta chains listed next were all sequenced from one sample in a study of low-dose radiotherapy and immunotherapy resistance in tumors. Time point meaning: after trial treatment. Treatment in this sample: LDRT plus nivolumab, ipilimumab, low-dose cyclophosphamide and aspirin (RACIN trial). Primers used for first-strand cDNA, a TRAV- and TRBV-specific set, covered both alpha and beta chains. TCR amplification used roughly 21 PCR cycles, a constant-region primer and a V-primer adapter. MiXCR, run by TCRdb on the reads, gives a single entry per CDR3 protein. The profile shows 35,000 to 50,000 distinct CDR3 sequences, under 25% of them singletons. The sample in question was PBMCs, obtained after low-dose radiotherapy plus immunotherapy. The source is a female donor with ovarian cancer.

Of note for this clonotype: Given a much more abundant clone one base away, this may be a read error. The CDR3 loop reads CASTGQGNQSQHF. The CDR3, as DNA: TGCGCCAGCACCGGACAGGGCAATCAGTCCCAGCATTTT. The genes are TRBV5-1 and TRBJ1-5; 8 nucleotides line up with TRBD1. This CDR3 spans 13 amino acids. CDR1 and CDR2 from the germline V gene are SGHRS and YFSETQ.

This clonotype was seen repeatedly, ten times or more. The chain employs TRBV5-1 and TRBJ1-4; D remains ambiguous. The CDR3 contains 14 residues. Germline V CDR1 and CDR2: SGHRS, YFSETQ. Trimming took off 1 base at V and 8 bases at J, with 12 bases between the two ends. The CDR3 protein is CASSLSVQQEKLFF. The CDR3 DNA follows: TGCGCCAGCAGCTTGTCCGTCCAGCAGGAAAAACTGTTTTTT.

CDR3 loop: CASSQGFEGKFTDTQYF. The CDR3 DNA sequence: TGTGCCAGCAGCCAAGGATTTGAGGGAAAATTCACAGATACGCAGTATTTT. V gene TRBV14 combines with J gene TRBJ2-3, with a weak D call TRBD2 (5 bases). The CDR3 extends over 17 amino acids. The germline CDR1 and CDR2 sequences are SGHDN and FVKESK. Trimming took 1 base from V and 2 from J, leaving 16 bases between them. Together with reference TRBV14 and TRBJ2-3, the CDR3 gives the full variable domain: EAGVTQFPSHSVIEKGQTVTLRCDPISGHDNLYWYRRVMGKEIKFLLHFVKESKQDESGMPNNRFLAERTGGTYSTLKVQPAELEDSGVYFCASSQGFEGKFTDTQYFGPGTRLTVL.

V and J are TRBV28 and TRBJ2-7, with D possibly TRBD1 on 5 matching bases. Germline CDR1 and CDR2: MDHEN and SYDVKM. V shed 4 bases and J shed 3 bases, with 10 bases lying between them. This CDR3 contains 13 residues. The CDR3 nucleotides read TGTGCCAGCAGTTCGTTAGACAGCTACGAGCAGTACTTC. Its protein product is CASSSLDSYEQYF. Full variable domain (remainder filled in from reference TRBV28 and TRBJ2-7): DVKVTQSSRYLVKRTGEKVFLECVQDMDHENMFWYRQDPGLGLRLIYFSYDVKMKEKGDIPEGYSVSREKKERFSLILESASTNQTSMYLCASSSLDSYEQYFGPGTRLTVT.

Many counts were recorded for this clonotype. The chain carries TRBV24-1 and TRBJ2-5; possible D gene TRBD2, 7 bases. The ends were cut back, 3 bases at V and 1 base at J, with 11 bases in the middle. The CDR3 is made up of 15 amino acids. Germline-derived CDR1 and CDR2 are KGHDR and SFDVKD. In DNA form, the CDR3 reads TGTGCCACCAGTGATCCAAGGGGGGGCCAAGAGACCCAGTACTTC. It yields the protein CATSDPRGGQETQYF.

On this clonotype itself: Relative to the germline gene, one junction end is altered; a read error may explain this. The CDR3 nucleotides are TGTGCCGGCAGTGAAGACGGCCACAATGAGCAGTTCTTC. It specifies CAGSEDGHNEQFF. This chain joins TRBV6-1 and TRBJ2-1, with D uncertain. Germline CDR1 is MNHNS and CDR2 is SASEGT. The CDR3 sequence is 13 residues long.

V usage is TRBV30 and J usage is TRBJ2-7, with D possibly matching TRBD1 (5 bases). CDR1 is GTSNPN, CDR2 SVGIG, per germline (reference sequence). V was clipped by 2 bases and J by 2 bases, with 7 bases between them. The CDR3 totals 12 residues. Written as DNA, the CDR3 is TGTGCCTGGAGTACAGGCGCCTACGAGCAGTACTTC. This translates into CAWSTGAYEQYF.

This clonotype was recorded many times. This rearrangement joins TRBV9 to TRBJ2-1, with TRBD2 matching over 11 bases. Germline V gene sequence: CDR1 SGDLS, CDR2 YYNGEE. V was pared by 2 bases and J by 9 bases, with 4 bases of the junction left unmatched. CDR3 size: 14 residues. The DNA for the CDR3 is TGTGCCAGCAGCGTTGGGCTAGCGGGGGGTGAGCAGTTCTTC. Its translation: CASSVGLAGGEQFF.

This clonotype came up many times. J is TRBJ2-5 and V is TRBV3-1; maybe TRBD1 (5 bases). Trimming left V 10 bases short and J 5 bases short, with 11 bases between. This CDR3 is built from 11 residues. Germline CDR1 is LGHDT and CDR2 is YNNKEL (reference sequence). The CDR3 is CATGLMETQYF. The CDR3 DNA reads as TGTGCCACAGGGTTGATGGAGACCCAGTACTTC.

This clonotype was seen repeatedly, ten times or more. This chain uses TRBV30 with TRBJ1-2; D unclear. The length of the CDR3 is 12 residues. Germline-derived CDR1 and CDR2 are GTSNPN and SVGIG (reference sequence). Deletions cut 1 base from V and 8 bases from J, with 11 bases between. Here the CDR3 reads CAWSAQMGGYTF. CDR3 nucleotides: TGTGCCTGGAGTGCACAAATGGGGGGCTACACCTTC.

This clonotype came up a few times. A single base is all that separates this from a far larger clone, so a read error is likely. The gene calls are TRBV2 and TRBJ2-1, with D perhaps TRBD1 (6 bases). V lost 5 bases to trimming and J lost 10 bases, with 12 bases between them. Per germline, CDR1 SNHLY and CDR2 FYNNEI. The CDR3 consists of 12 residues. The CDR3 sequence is CASSTTGSEQFF. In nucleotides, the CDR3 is TGTGCCAGCAGTACCACAGGGAGCGAGCAGTTCTTC.

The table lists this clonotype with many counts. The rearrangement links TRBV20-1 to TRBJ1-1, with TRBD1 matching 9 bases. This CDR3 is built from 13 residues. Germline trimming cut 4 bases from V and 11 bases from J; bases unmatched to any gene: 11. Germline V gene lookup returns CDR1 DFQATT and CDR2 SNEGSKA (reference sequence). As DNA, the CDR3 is TGCAGTGCTAAAAAAGCCGGGACAGGGAACGCTTTCTTT. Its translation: CSAKKAGTGNAFF.

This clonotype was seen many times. CDR3 coding DNA: TGTGCCTGGAGTTTGGTACAGTTTAATTCACCCCTCCACTTT. Its translation is CAWSLVQFNSPLHF. This rearrangement joins TRBV30 to TRBJ1-6; D is unresolved. Trimming took off 2 bases at V and 6 bases at J, with 11 bases between the two ends. CDR3 length: 14 residues. CDR1 and CDR2 from the germline V gene are GTSNPN and SVGIG (reference sequence). The full variable domain, its missing parts supplied by reference TRBV30 and TRBJ1-6, is SQTIHQWPATLVQPVGSPLSLECTVEGTSNPNLYWYRQAAGRGLQLLFYSVGIGQISSEVPQNLSASRPQDRQFILSSKKLLLSDSGFYLCAWSLVQFNSPLHFGNGTRLTVT.